This TCR beta chain was recovered during a study of T cells in Graves' hyperthyroidism and ophthalmopathy. RNA transcripts yielded amplified TCR beta CDR3 regions. Researchers ran a first-round RT-PCR on the TCR CDR3 using the HTBI primer set. Via MiXCR, TCRdb re-called the multiplex PCR reads, giving one row per CDR3 protein. The repertoire holds approximately 300,000 distinct CDR3 sequences, with 16% as singletons. Concerning this clonotype itself: Antigen: not known.

Per the germline V gene, CDR1 is ENHRY and CDR2 is SYGVKD. The CDR3 has 12 amino acids. V lost 11 bases, J lost 7 bases, and 18 bases lay in between. General study findings and limits: Ophthalmopathy was separated from stable hyperthyroidism by a 13 V-J model.

This clonotype originated in a young man with Graves' hyperthyroidism. The sequencing input was blood. The chain has TRBV10-3 and TRBJ2-7; D call uncertain. As DNA, the CDR3 is TGTGCCCTCGGCGGCAGTCTCAGGGAGCAGTACTTC. Translated: CALGGSLREQYF.